The clone carrying this TCR beta chain was seen a few times. Its target is unknown. Regarding time point: week 47, end of study. The content of each vaccine dose was 300 ug of mutant IDH1 20-mer peptide, and topical imiquimod accompanied it. This entry is derived from a study of a mutant IDH1 vaccine in newly diagnosed glioma. The CDR3 runs 10 residues. Trimming took 3 bases from V and 11 from J, leaving 10 bases between them. CDR1 is GTSNPN and CDR2 is SVGIG in the germline V gene (reference sequence). Libraries were prepared by immunoSEQ multiplex PCR; TCRdb keeps only in-frame clonotypes and omits some of them. The sample lists over 75,000 clones, 75% to 85% occurring once.

Source: PBMCs, taken from a glioma patient whose treatment included an IDH1 peptide vaccine. J is TRBJ1-1 and V is TRBV30; D unclear. The origin of this receptor is a man between 35 and 55 years old with glioma. For the CDR3, the DNA is TGTGCCTGGAGAAATGCGAGGGCTTTCTTT. The encoded protein is CAWRNARAFF.